Each of the 11 T cell receptor beta chains below was sequenced from the same sample in a study of cytomegalovirus exposure and HLA in healthy donors. A multiplex PCR was run with 60 Vbeta primers and 13 Jbeta primers. Clones were read by immunoSEQ multiplex PCR, and TCRdb kept only the in-frame ones, dropping some. This table holds about 160,000 clones, 80% found once. The sample consisted of PBMCs. All receptors derive from a man younger than 35 in good health and CMV-seropositive.

This clone was counted once. V gene TRBV4-2 combines with J gene TRBJ1-2, with 11 bases that match TRBD1. CDR3 size: 16 residues. The germline V gene has CDR1 LGHNA and CDR2 YNFKEQ. The V gene end was trimmed by 1 base and the J gene end by 5 bases; junction bases not matched to a gene: 6. DNA of the CDR3: TGTGCCAGCAGCCAAGGCGGACAGGGGGCGGGATATGGCTACACCTTC. Protein: CASSQGGQGAGYGYTF.

CDR3 DNA sequence: TGTGCCAGCAGCCTCGATCAGCCCCAGCATTTT. This codes for CASSLDQPQHF. This chain joins TRBV5-8 and TRBJ1-5; D remains unclear. The length of the CDR3 is 11 residues. V lost 4 bases and J lost 5, with 4 bases in between. The germline gives CDR1 SGHTS, CDR2 YDEGEE.

This clone has a single count. The sample carries other DNA sequences with the same CDR3. Here the CDR3 reads CASSKGAGSGNTIYF. As DNA, the CDR3 is TGTGCCAGCAGCAAGGGGGCAGGGTCTGGAAACACCATATATTTT. This chain uses TRBV21-1 with TRBJ1-3; whether TRBD1, the table's D call, matches the DNA was not checked. TRBV21-1 is flagged as a pseudogene. This CDR3 is built from 15 residues.

The chain employs TRBV27 and TRBJ1-2, with unresolved D. Germline CDR1 is MNHEY and CDR2 is SMNVEV (reference sequence). CDR3 length: 13 residues. Trimming took 8 bases from V and 0 from J, leaving 10 bases between them. The CDR3 DNA reads as TGTGCCAGCGGGAGGCCTCCTAACTATGGCTACACCTTC. This gives the protein CASGRPPNYGYTF.

A few counts support this clone. This chain links TRBV29-1 with TRBJ2-5; 13 nucleotides match TRBD2. With V trimmed by 7 bases and J by 5 bases, 7 bases remained unmatched. CDR1 is SQVTM, CDR2 ANQGSEA, per germline. The CDR3 is 14 residues long. The CDR3 region is CSGGLAGIGETQYF. CDR3 sequence (DNA): TGCAGCGGGGGACTAGCGGGAATCGGGGAGACCCAGTACTTC.

This clone was detected only once. The chain employs TRBV19 and TRBJ1-5; 8 positions match TRBD1. Germline V gives CDR1 LNHDA, CDR2 SQIVND (reference sequence). Trimming cost V 10 bases and J 4 bases; bases outside gene matches: 9. The CDR3 covers 14 residues. The CDR3: CATGDRIRNQPQHF. The CDR3, as DNA: TGTGCCACCGGGGACAGGATCAGGAATCAGCCCCAGCATTTT.

The V gene is TRBV12-5, the J gene TRBJ2-5; tentatively, D is TRBD1 (6 bases). The DNA matches TRBJ2-7 better at its end, which makes the J call doubtful. Germline V CDR1 and CDR2: LGHNT, FRNRAP. The CDR3 is made up of 13 amino acids. Here the CDR3 DNA reads TGTGCTAGTGGGAGGACAGCCTCCTACGAGCAGTACTTC. It codes for CASGRTASYEQYF.

The chain carries TRBV7-8 and TRBJ2-5; possible D gene TRBD1, 6 bases. Trimming pared 4 bases from V and 4 bases from J, leaving 19 bases between. Germline V gene sequence: CDR1 SGHVS, CDR2 FQNEAQ. The CDR3 runs to 16 residues. CDR3 in DNA: TGTGCCAGCAGCTCTCCAGGGGATGGATTGCGAGAGACCCAGTACTTC. Amino acids: CASSSPGDGLRETQYF. Supplemented by reference TRBV7-8 and TRBJ2-5, the full variable domain reads GAGVSQSPRYKVAKRGQDVALRCDPISGHVSLFWYQQALGQGPEFLTYFQNEAQLDKSGLPSDRFFAERPEGSVSTLKIQRTQQEDSAVYLCASSSPGDGLRETQYFGPGTRLLVL.

V is TRBV9 and J is TRBJ1-2; D is ambiguous. Looked up from germline, CDR1 is SGDLS and CDR2 is YYNGEE. The CDR3 spans 15 residues. V shed 4 bases and J shed 5 bases, with 18 bases lying between them. The CDR3 spells CASSFTDLPFYGYTF. Written as DNA, the CDR3 is TGTGCCAGCAGCTTTACAGATTTACCGTTTTATGGCTACACCTTC.

J is TRBJ1-2 and V is TRBV30; 9 nucleotides line up with TRBD1. V lost 0 bases to trimming and J lost 6 bases; unmatched junction nucleotides: 2. CDR3 size: 13 residues. CDR1 is GTSNPN, CDR2 SVGIG, per germline (reference sequence). CDR3: CAWSVGTGNGYTF. CDR3 coding DNA: TGTGCCTGGAGTGTGGGGACAGGGAATGGCTACACCTTC.

This clone was picked up a small number of times. The chain recombines TRBV19 with TRBJ1-5; TRBD1 aligns across 7 bases. The V segment lost 7 bases and the J segment 5 bases; nucleotides outside the gene matches: 8. The CDR3 consists of 14 residues. CDR1 and CDR2 (germline): LNHDA, SQIVND (reference sequence). The CDR3 DNA sequence: TGTGCCAGTACCAGGACAGGTGTCGATCAGCCCCAGCATTTT. Amino acid sequence: CASTRTGVDQPQHF.